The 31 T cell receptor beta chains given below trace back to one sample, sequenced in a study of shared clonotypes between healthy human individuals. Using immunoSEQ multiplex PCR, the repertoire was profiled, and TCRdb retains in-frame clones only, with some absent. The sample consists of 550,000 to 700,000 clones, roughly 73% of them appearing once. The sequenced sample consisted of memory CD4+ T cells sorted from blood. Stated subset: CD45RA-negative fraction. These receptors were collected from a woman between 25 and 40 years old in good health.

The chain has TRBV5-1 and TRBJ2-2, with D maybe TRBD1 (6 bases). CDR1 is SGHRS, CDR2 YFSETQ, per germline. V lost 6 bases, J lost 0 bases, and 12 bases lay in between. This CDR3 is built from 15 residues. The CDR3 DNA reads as TGCGCCAGCAAGGGACAAGAGACGAACACCGGGGAGCTGTTTTTT. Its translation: CASKGQETNTGELFF.

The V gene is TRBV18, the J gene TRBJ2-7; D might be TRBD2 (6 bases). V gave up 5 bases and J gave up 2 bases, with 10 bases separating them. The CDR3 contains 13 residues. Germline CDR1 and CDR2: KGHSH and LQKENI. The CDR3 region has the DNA TGTGCCAGCTCATCGGCGGGACCCTACGAGCAGTACTTC. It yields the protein CASSSAGPYEQYF.

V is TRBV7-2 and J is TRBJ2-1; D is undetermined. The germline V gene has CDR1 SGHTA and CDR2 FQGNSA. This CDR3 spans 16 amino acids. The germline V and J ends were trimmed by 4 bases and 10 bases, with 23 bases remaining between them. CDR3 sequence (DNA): TGTGCCAGCAGCTACCAACCCGCGGCGGCGGCTGGGGAGCAGTTCTTC. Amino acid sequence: CASSYQPAAAAGEQFF. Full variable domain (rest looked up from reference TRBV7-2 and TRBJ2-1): GAGVSQSPSNKVTEKGKDVELRCDPISGHTALYWYRQSLGQGLEFLIYFQGNSAPDKSGLPSDRFSAERTGGSVSTLTIQRTQQEDSAVYLCASSYQPAAAAGEQFFGPGTRLTVL.

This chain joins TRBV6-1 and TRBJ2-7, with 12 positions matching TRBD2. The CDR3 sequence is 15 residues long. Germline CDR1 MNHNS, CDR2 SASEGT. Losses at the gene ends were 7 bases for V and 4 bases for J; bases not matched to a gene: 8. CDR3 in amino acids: CASTILAGGNYEQYF. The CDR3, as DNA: TGTGCCAGCACCATTCTAGCGGGAGGGAATTACGAGCAGTACTTC.

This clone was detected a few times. The CDR3 spells CASGLGTAQNTEAFF. The CDR3 nucleotides are TGTGCTAGTGGTTTGGGGACAGCCCAGAACACTGAAGCTTTCTTT. The chain combines TRBV12-5 with TRBJ1-1; possible D gene TRBD1, 6 bases. Trimming shortened V by 1 base and J by 1 base, and 10 bases separated the two germline ends. Germline CDR1 reads LGHNT; CDR2 reads FRNRAP. The CDR3 covers 15 residues. The full variable domain, rest sourced from reference TRBV12-5 and TRBJ1-1, is DARVTQTPRHKVTEMGQEVTMRCQPILGHNTVFWYRQTMMQGLELLAYFRNRAPLDDSGMPKDRFSAEMPDATLATLKIQPSEPRDSAVYFCASGLGTAQNTEAFFGQGTRLTVV.

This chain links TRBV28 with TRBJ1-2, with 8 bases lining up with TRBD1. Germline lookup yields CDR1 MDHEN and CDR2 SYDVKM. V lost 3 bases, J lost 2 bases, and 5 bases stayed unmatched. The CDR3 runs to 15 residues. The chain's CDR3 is CASSLAGGGNYGYTF. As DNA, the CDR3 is TGTGCCAGCAGTTTGGCAGGGGGCGGAAACTATGGCTACACCTTC.

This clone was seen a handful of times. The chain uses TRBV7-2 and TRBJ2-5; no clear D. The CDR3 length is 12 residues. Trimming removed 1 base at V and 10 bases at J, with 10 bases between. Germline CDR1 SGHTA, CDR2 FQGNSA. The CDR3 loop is CASSLGLPFQYF. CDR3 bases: TGTGCCAGCAGCTTAGGTCTGCCGTTCCAGTACTTC.

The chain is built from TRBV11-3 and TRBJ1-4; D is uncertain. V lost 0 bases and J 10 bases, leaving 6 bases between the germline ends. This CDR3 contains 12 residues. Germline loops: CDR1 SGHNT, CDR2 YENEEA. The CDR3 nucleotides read TGTGCCAGCAGCTTAGAGGATCGAAAACTGTTTTTT. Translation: CASSLEDRKLFF.

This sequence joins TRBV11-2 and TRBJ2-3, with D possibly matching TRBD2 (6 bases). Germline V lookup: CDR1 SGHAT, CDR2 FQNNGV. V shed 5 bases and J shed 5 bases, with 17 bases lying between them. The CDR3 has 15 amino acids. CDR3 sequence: CASSPRAGPGDTQYF. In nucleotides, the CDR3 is TGTGCCAGCAGCCCAAGGGCGGGGCCAGGAGATACGCAGTATTTT.

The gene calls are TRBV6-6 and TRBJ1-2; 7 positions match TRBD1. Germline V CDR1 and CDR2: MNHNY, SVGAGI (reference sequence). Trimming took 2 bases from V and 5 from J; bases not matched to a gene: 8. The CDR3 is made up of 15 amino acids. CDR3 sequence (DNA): TGTGCCAGCAGTTACCAGAACAGGGGCGAGTATGGCTACACCTTC. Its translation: CASSYQNRGEYGYTF.

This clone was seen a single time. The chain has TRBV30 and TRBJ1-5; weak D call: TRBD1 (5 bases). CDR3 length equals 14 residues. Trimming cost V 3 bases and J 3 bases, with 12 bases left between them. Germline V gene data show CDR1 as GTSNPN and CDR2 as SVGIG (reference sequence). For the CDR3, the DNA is TGTGCCTGGAGAAAATCGGGGGACAATCAGCCCCAGCATTTT. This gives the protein CAWRKSGDNQPQHF.

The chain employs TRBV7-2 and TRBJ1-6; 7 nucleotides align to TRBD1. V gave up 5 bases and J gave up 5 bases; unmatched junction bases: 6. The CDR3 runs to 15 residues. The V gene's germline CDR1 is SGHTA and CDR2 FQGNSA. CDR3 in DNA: TGTGCCAGCAGCCCATGGACAGGTGATAATTCACCCCTCCACTTT. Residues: CASSPWTGDNSPLHF.

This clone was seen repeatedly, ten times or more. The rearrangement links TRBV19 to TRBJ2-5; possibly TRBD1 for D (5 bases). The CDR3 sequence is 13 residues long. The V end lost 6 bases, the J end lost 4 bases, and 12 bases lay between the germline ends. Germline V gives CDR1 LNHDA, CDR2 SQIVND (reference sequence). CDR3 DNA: TGTGCCAGTAGCGCCAACCAGGGAGAGACCCAGTACTTC. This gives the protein CASSANQGETQYF.

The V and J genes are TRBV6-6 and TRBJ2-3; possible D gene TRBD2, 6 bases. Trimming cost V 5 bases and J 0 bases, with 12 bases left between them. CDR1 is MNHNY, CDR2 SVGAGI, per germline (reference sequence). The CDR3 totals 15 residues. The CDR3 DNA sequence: TGTGCCAGCAGTGCCCTCGGGACTAGCACAGATACGCAGTATTTT. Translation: CASSALGTSTDTQYF.

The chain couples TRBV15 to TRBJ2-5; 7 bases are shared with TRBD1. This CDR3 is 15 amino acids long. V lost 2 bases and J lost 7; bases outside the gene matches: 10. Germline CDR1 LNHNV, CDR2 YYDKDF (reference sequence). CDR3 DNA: TGTGCCACCAGCAGACTCAAGGGGGCCTTCGGGACCCAGTACTTC. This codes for CATSRLKGAFGTQYF.

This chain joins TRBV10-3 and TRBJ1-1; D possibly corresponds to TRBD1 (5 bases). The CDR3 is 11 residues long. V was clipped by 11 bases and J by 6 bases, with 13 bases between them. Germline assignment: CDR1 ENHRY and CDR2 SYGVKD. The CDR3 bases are TGTGCCTCCAGGGACCTAGCTGAAGCTTTCTTT. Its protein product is CASRDLAEAFF.

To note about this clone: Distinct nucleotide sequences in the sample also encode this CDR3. CDR3 residues: CSARGGDEQFF. The CDR3, as DNA: TGCAGTGCTAGAGGGGGGGATGAGCAGTTCTTC. This rearrangement joins TRBV20-1 to TRBJ2-1, with TRBD2 as a possible D gene (6 bases). This CDR3 is 11 amino acids long. Germline lookup yields CDR1 DFQATT and CDR2 SNEGSKA (reference sequence). V dropped 1 base and J dropped 8 bases, with 6 bases sitting between them.

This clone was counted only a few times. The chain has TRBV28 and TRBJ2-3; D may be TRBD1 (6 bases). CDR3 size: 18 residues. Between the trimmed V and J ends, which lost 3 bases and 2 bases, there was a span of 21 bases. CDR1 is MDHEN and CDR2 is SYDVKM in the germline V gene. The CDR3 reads CASSFNRATNLNTDTQYF. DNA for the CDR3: TGTGCCAGCAGTTTCAACAGGGCAACTAACTTGAACACAGATACGCAGTATTTT. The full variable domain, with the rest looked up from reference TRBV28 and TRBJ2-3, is DVKVTQSSRYLVKRTGEKVFLECVQDMDHENMFWYRQDPGLGLRLIYFSYDVKMKEKGDIPEGYSVSREKKERFSLILESASTNQTSMYLCASSFNRATNLNTDTQYFGPGTRLTVL.

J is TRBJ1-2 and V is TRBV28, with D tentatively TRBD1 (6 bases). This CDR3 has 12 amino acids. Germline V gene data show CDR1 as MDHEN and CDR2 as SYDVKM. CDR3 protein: CVSGGANYGYTF. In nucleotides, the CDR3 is TGTGTCTCTGGGGGGGCAAACTATGGCTACACCTTC.

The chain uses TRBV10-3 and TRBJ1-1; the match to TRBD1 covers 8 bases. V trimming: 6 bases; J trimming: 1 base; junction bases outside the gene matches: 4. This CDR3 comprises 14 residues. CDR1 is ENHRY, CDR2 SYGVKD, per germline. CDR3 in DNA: TGTGCCATCAGGCCGACAGGGGAGAACACTGAAGCTTTCTTT. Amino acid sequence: CAIRPTGENTEAFF.

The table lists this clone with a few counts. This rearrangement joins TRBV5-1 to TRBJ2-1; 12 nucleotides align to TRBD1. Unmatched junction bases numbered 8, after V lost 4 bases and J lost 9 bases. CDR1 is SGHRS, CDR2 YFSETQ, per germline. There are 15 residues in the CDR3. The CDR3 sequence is CASSRGQGAFSEQFF. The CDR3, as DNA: TGCGCCAGCAGCCGGGGACAGGGGGCTTTCAGTGAGCAGTTCTTC.

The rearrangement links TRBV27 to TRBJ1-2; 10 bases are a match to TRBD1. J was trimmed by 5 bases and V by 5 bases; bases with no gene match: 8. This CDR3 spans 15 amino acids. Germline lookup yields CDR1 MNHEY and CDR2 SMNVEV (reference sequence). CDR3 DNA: TGTGCCAGCAGTCCCGGGACAGGGGTATTGTATGGCTACACCTTC. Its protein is CASSPGTGVLYGYTF.

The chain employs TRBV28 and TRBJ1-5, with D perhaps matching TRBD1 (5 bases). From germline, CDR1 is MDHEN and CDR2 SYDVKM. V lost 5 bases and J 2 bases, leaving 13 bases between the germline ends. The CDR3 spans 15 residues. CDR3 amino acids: CASSPTDGGNQPQHF. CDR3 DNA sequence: TGTGCCAGCAGTCCGACAGACGGAGGCAATCAGCCCCAGCATTTT.

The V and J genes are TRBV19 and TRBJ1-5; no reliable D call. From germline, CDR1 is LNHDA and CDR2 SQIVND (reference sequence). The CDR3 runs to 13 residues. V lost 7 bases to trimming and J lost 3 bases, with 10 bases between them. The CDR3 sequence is CASNPRPNQPQHF. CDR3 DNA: TGTGCCAGTAATCCAAGACCCAATCAGCCCCAGCATTTT.

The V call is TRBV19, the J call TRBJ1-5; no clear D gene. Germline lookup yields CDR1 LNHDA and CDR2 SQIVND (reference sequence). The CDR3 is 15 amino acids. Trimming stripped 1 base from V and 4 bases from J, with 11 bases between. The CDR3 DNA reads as TGTGCCAGTAGTATAGTCCCGCCCGAGAATCAGCCCCAGCATTTT. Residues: CASSIVPPENQPQHF.

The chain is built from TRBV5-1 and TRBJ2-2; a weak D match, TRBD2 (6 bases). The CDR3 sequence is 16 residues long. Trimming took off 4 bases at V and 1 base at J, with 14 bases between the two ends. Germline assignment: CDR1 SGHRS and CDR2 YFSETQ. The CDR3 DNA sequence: TGCGCCAGCAGCCCGAACGCGGGGCTGAACACCGGGGAGCTGTTTTTT. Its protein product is CASSPNAGLNTGELFF.

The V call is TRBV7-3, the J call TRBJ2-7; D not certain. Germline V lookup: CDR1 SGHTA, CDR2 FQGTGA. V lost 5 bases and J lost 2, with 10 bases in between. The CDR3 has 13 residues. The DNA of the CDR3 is TGTGCCAGCAGCCCATACTTAACCTACGAGCAGTACTTC. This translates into CASSPYLTYEQYF.

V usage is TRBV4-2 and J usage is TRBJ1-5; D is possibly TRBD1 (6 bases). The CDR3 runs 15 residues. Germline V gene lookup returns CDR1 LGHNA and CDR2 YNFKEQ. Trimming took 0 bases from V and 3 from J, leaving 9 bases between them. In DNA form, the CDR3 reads TGTGCCAGCAGCCAAGAATGGGACAACAATCAGCCCCAGCATTTT. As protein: CASSQEWDNNQPQHF.

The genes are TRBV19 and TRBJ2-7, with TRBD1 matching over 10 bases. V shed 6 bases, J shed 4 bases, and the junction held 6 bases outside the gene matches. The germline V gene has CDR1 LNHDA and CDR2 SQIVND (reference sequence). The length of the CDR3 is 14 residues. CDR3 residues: CASSGGTGVYEQYF. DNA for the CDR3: TGTGCCAGTAGCGGCGGGACAGGGGTGTACGAGCAGTACTTC.

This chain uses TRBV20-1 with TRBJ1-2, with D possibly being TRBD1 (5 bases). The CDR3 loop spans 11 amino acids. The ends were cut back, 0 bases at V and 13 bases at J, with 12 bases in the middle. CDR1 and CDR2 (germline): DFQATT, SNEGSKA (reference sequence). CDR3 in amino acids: CSAREGPRGTF. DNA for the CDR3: TGCAGTGCTAGAGAGGGACCCCGGGGCACCTTC.

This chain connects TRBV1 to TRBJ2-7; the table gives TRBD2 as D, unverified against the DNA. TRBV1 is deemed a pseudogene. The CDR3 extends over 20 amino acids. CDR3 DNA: TGCACCAGCAGCCTGCTAACAGGATCTAGCGGGAGGGCCAATATCTACGAGCAGTACTTC. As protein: CTSSLLTGSSGRANIYEQYF.